This TCR beta chain was captured by sequencing in a study of CD8 T cells in ankylosing spondylitis (dated by TCRdb to 2015 to 2018). Regarding the study in general: To find TCR variants linked to disease, the study profiled T cell receptor beta repertoires in ankylosing spondylitis patients and healthy donors. The full study cohort comprised approximately 23 ankylosing spondylitis patients and 85 to 120 healthy donors. Peripheral blood was sampled, and synovial fluid was also collected from ankylosing spondylitis patients.

Reading the germline V gene (reference sequence) gives CDR1 DFQATT and CDR2 SNEGSKA. V is reduced by 2 bases and J by 5 bases, leaving a spacing of 6 bases between them. From the cysteine through the phenylalanine, the CDR3 covers 11 amino acids. CDR3 DNA is the only sequence kept; it has 33 bases, read in frame from the first base. The paper's findings and limits, for the study overall: According to the report, matched synovial fluid samples from ankylosing spondylitis patients were significantly enriched for the disease-linked clones. Blood from ankylosing spondylitis patients appeared to be characterized by a TCR beta motif composed of 7 to 9 highly homologous amino acid variants. Some of the motif variants had been reported before in the synovial fluid and blood of reactive arthritis patients, a finding that suggests common disease-initiation mechanisms. The disease-linked clones showed a CD8+ phenotype and occurred at relatively low frequencies in peripheral blood.

In regard to this clonotype: Its binding antigen is unknown. No base-level quality is on record; no much larger clone is a single base apart.

Reads for this sample came from an Illumina HiSeq 2500. TCR beta libraries were prepared by quantitative 5'-RACE with molecular barcodes. In the paper's pipeline: A new computational method, built on a probabilistic model of VDJ rearrangement, was used to identify disease-linked TCR variants. The public reads were run again by TCRdb, first through fastp at Q25 and then through MiXCR, and only productive beta chains were kept. All rows with the same CDR3 protein become a single entry with the most common DNA and genes. The V and J calls shown here were made by TCRdb, not taken from the authors' results. A total of 270,000 or so distinct CDR3 sequences appear in this sample, 15% to 20% of them only once. The ten largest clones take up more than 25% of the sample.

The V and J genes are TRBV20-1 and TRBJ2-5; a confident D gene designation cannot be given. This TCR derives from a male donor with ankylosing spondylitis or in good health (not recorded which). The sequencing sample was made of blood, either unsorted or a sorted T cell fraction (not recorded which). The CDR3 reads CSARIAETQYF. In nucleotide form, the sequence is TGCAGTGCTAGAATCGCGGAGACCCAGTACTTC.